The 17 T cell receptor beta chains listed next were all sequenced from one sample in a study of T cells in Graves' hyperthyroidism and ophthalmopathy. Template material for amplifying TCR beta CDR3 regions consisted of RNA transcripts. The HTBI primer set was used in a first-round RT-PCR of the TCR CDR3. TCRdb itself ran the multiplex PCR reads through MiXCR, one entry per CDR3 protein. The sample records 450,000 to 650,000 distinct CDR3 sequences, more than 13% being singletons. Sequenced input: blood. Receptor source: a woman younger than 30 with Graves' ophthalmopathy.

This clonotype appeared a single time. This chain connects TRBV20-1 to TRBJ2-3; the match to TRBD2 covers 10 bases. V lost 0 bases to trimming and J lost 4 bases; unmatched junction nucleotides: 25. CDR1 and CDR2 from the germline V gene are DFQATT and SNEGSKA (reference sequence). The CDR3 totals 22 residues. The chain's CDR3 is CSARDIYRILAGDAGVADTQYF. The CDR3, as DNA: TGCAGTGCTAGAGATATTTACCGGATTCTAGCGGGAGATGCGGGAGTCGCAGATACGCAGTATTTT.

This clonotype was seen repeatedly, ten times or more. V gene TRBV28 combines with J gene TRBJ2-3; maybe TRBD2 (5 bases). In germline, CDR1 is MDHEN, CDR2 SYDVKM. The V end lost 5 bases, the J end lost 4 bases, and 16 bases lay between the germline ends. The length of the CDR3 is 15 residues. CDR3 nucleotide sequence: TGTGCCAGCAGTCAACTAGTGAAACTTGCAGATACGCAGTATTTT. Translated, it gives CASSQLVKLADTQYF.

This clonotype came up many times. The V call is TRBV29-1, the J call TRBJ2-3, with TRBD2 matching 8 bases. The CDR3 contains 18 residues. The V and J ends lost 2 bases and 1 base, in that order; junction bases with no gene match: 14. Per the germline V gene, CDR1 is SQVTM and CDR2 is ANQGSEA. CDR3 sequence reads: CSVEKFSGIGIRTDTQYF. DNA of the CDR3: TGCAGCGTTGAAAAGTTTAGCGGGATCGGCATCCGCACAGATACGCAGTATTTT.

This clonotype was counted ten times or more. The V call is TRBV10-3, the J call TRBJ1-5; TRBD1 is a possible D gene (6 bases). This CDR3 has 13 amino acids. In germline, CDR1 is ENHRY, CDR2 SYGVKD. Trimming left V 11 bases short and J 7 bases short, with 18 bases between. CDR3 in DNA: TGTGCCGCCCGGGGTGGGGGCGTCCAGCCCCAGCATTTT. Translating gives CAARGGGVQPQHF.

This clonotype has a count of ten or more. The V gene is TRBV6-1, the J gene TRBJ1-1, with a weak D call TRBD1 (5 bases). This CDR3 comprises 15 residues. Trimming pared 5 bases from V and 0 bases from J, leaving 13 bases between. Germline assignment: CDR1 MNHNS and CDR2 SASEGT. In DNA form, the CDR3 reads TGTGCCAGCAGTACGCTACAGGAGATGAACACTGAAGCTTTCTTT. It is translated as CASSTLQEMNTEAFF.

There are many counts of this clonotype. The V gene is TRBV3-1, the J gene TRBJ1-1; unclear D gene. The CDR3 spans 14 residues. CDR1 and CDR2 (germline): LGHDT, YNNKEL (reference sequence). V lost 3 bases to trimming and J lost 0 bases, with 8 bases between them. CDR3 residues: CASSHRGVNTEAFF. Here the CDR3 DNA reads TGTGCCAGCAGCCATCGGGGTGTGAACACTGAAGCTTTCTTT.

The V call is TRBV20-1, the J call TRBJ1-3, with D maybe TRBD1 (5 bases). The V end lost 5 bases, the J end lost 5 bases, and 19 bases lay between the germline ends. Germline CDR1 is DFQATT and CDR2 is SNEGSKA (reference sequence). This CDR3 is built from 15 residues. As DNA, the CDR3 is TGCAGTGCTGAGGGGAAGCCAATGGAGAGAAACACCATATATTTT. It codes for CSAEGKPMERNTIYF.

J is TRBJ1-2 and V is TRBV7-9, with a possible D match to TRBD1 (5 bases). CDR1 and CDR2 (germline): SEHNR, FQNEAQ (reference sequence). V lost 3 bases and J lost 5, with 10 bases in between. The CDR3 loop spans 13 amino acids. CDR3 DNA sequence: TGTGCCAGCAGCTTCGTTGGGGGGTATGGCTACACCTTC. It translates to CASSFVGGYGYTF.

This clonotype was counted many times. CDR3 coding DNA: TGTGCCAGCAGCTTATACGAGAATGAGCAGTTCTTC. Amino acids: CASSLYENEQFF. This chain joins TRBV7-3 and TRBJ2-1; D gene uncertain. Germline CDR1 is SGHTA and CDR2 is FQGTGA. V lost 2 bases, J lost 7 bases, and 6 bases lay in between. The CDR3 totals 12 residues. Using reference TRBV7-3 and TRBJ2-1 for the parts outside the CDR3, the full variable domain is GAGVSQTPSNKVTEKGKYVELRCDPISGHTALYWYRQSLGQGPEFLIYFQGTGAADDSGLPNDRFFAVRPEGSVSTLKIQRTERGDSAVYLCASSLYENEQFFGPGTRLTVL.

This clonotype was counted many times. The chain is built from TRBV2 and TRBJ1-1, with D possibly being TRBD1 (5 bases). This CDR3 is built from 16 residues. The V end was cut by 3 bases, the J end by 2 bases, with 16 bases between. Germline values: CDR1 SNHLY, CDR2 FYNNEI. The DNA of the CDR3 is TGTGCCAGCAGTGAGGGGCTTAATGGACACAACACTGAAGCTTTCTTT. Encoded protein: CASSEGLNGHNTEAFF.

The V and J genes are TRBV7-9 and TRBJ2-3; D gene unclear. The CDR3 is made up of 10 amino acids. Trimming took off 6 bases at V and 5 bases at J, with 3 bases between the two ends. CDR1 SEHNR and CDR2 FQNEAQ come from the germline V gene (reference sequence). The CDR3 here is CASSKDTQYF. The CDR3 nucleotides read TGTGCCAGCAGTAAAGATACGCAGTATTTT.

Ten or more counts support this clonotype. The chain carries TRBV27 and TRBJ2-5; TRBD1 might be the D (5 bases). The CDR3 runs 15 residues. Germline-derived CDR1 and CDR2 are MNHEY and SMNVEV (reference sequence). Trimming stripped 7 bases from V and 2 bases from J, with 17 bases between. The CDR3 spells CASKVGLLVQETQYF. CDR3 DNA: TGTGCCAGCAAGGTGGGGCTACTGGTACAAGAGACCCAGTACTTC.

V and J are TRBV7-9 and TRBJ1-5; TRBD1 agrees at 8 bases. The CDR3 runs 17 residues. Trimming took 0 bases from V and 6 from J; bases not matched to a gene: 10. Germline CDR1 is SEHNR and CDR2 is FQNEAQ (reference sequence). The CDR3 nucleotides are TGTGCCAGCAGCTTAGCGGGCACAGGGGGGGTCAGTCAGCCCCAGCATTTT. It translates to CASSLAGTGGVSQPQHF.

This clonotype was recorded many times. The chain combines TRBV7-8 with TRBJ2-1; unclear D gene. V gave up 4 bases and J gave up 9 bases, with 10 bases separating them. Germline V gene sequence: CDR1 SGHVS, CDR2 FQNEAQ. The CDR3 spans 12 residues. The CDR3 sequence is CASSSPSPEQFF. For the CDR3, the DNA is TGTGCCAGCAGCTCCCCTTCGCCTGAGCAGTTCTTC.

Note on this clonotype: Since a much larger clone is just one base distant, this may be a read error. The rearrangement joins TRBV28 to TRBJ1-5; no clear D gene. This CDR3 has 15 amino acids. The V end lost 3 bases, the J end lost 7 bases, and 16 bases lay between the germline ends. Germline V CDR1 and CDR2: MDHEN, SYDVKM. The CDR3 nucleotides read TGTGCCAGCAGTTTGACAAGGGTGTCTAAACAGCCCCAGCATTTT. Its protein is CASSLTRVSKQPQHF.

This clonotype was seen more than once but under ten times. The gene calls are TRBV11-1 and TRBJ2-2, with D perhaps TRBD1 or TRBD2 (5 bases each). Trimming stripped 1 base from V and 6 bases from J, with 9 bases between. The CDR3 contains 14 residues. CDR1 is SGHAT and CDR2 is FQDESV in the germline V gene (reference sequence). The chain's CDR3 is CASSLGQGPGELFF. For the CDR3, the DNA is TGTGCCAGCAGCTTAGGGCAGGGACCCGGGGAGCTGTTTTTT.

The sample holds many counts of this clonotype. The rearrangement uses TRBV6-1 and TRBJ1-2; D ambiguous. Germline CDR1 reads MNHNS; CDR2 reads SASEGT. V gave up 1 base and J gave up 4 bases, with 10 bases separating them. The CDR3 covers 14 residues. DNA for the CDR3: TGTGCCAGCAGTGAAGAACACGGGGTCTATGGCTACACCTTC. This translates into CASSEEHGVYGYTF.